The 26 T cell receptor beta chains in this list originate from one sample, sequenced in a study of cytomegalovirus exposure and HLA in healthy donors. With 60 Vbeta and 13 Jbeta primers, the PCR was carried out. Using immunoSEQ multiplex PCR, the repertoire was profiled, and TCRdb retains in-frame clones only, with some absent. Of some 140,000 clones in the sample, roughly 80% were seen once. The sample was PBMCs. The receptors were sampled from a woman in her fifties or sixties in good health and CMV-seropositive.

This clone was counted between two and nine times. The chain combines TRBV2 with TRBJ1-2; 8 nucleotides agree with TRBD1. The germline gives CDR1 SNHLY, CDR2 FYNNEI. There are 14 residues in the CDR3. The ends lost 6 bases at V and 10 bases at J; junction bases unmatched: 13. CDR3 amino acids: CASSDRGSSGFYTF. In DNA form, the CDR3 reads TGTGCCAGCAGCGACAGGGGTAGTTCGGGCTTCTACACCTTC.

The chain combines TRBV15 with TRBJ2-2, with a possible D match to TRBD2 (5 bases). Germline assignment: CDR1 LNHNV and CDR2 YYDKDF (reference sequence). The CDR3 is 15 residues long. V was pared by 6 bases and J by 6 bases, with 17 bases between. CDR3 sequence (DNA): TGTGCCACCAGATTCCCGACTGAACTAGCCGGGGAGCTGTTTTTT. Translating it yields CATRFPTELAGELFF. Using reference TRBV15 and TRBJ2-2 for the parts outside the CDR3, the full variable domain is DAMVIQNPRYQVTQFGKPVTLSCSQTLNHNVMYWYQQKSSQAPKLLFHYYDKDFNNEADTPDNFQSRRPNTSFCFLDIRSPGLGDTAMYLCATRFPTELAGELFFGEGSRLTVL.

This chain links TRBV30 with TRBJ1-5, with D perhaps TRBD1 (5 bases). CDR3 size: 14 residues. Germline assignment: CDR1 GTSNPN and CDR2 SVGIG (reference sequence). Trimming took 2 bases from V and 0 from J, leaving 8 bases between them. The CDR3, as DNA: TGTGCCTGGAGTAAACAGGCTAGCAATCAGCCCCAGCATTTT. Translated, it gives CAWSKQASNQPQHF.

This chain joins TRBV6-5 and TRBJ1-5; 9 positions agree with TRBD1. Losses at the gene ends were 8 bases for V and 7 bases for J; bases not matched to a gene: 9. This CDR3 has 14 amino acids. In germline, CDR1 is MNHEY, CDR2 SVGAGI. CDR3 sequence: CASLRTGVNQPQHF. The CDR3 nucleotides are TGTGCCAGCCTAAGGACAGGGGTAAACCAGCCCCAGCATTTT.

This clone was detected only a few times. The V call is TRBV19, the J call TRBJ1-4, with 9 bases identical to TRBD1. V was clipped by 7 bases and J by 5 bases; unmatched bases: 5. Per germline, CDR1 LNHDA and CDR2 SQIVND (reference sequence). The CDR3 sequence is 14 residues long. The CDR3 nucleotides are TGTGCCAGTACCCTCGGACAGGGGAATGAAAAACTGTTTTTT. Translated, it gives CASTLGQGNEKLFF.

In its sample, this clone was seen a few times. The genes are TRBV6-1 and TRBJ1-2; 7 positions match TRBD1. The germline gives CDR1 MNHNS, CDR2 SASEGT. The J segment lost 6 bases and the V segment lost 5 bases, leaving 6 bases of the junction unmatched. This CDR3 contains 13 residues. The CDR3 is CASSPTGADGYTF. The CDR3 nucleotides are TGTGCCAGCAGTCCTACAGGGGCGGATGGCTACACCTTC.

CDR3 in DNA: TGTGCCAGCAGGATGACAAACTACAATGAGCAGTTCTTC. It translates to CASRMTNYNEQFF. This chain uses TRBV7-9 with TRBJ2-1, with D hard to call. Trimming pared 6 bases from V and 3 bases from J, leaving 9 bases between. The CDR3 is 13 residues long. Germline lookup yields CDR1 SEHNR and CDR2 FQNEAQ (reference sequence). The entire variable domain, with the rest obtained from reference TRBV7-9 and TRBJ2-1, is as follows: DTGVSQNPRHKITKRGQNVTFRCDPISEHNRLYWYRQTLGQGPEFLTYFQNEAQLEKSRLLSDRFSAERPKGSFSTLEIQRTEQGDSAMYLCASRMTNYNEQFFGPGTRLTVL.

The chain combines TRBV25-1 with TRBJ2-7; TRBD2 agrees at 8 bases. Germline V gene sequence: CDR1 MGHDK, CDR2 SYGVNS. V was pared by 7 bases and J by 4 bases, with 9 bases of the junction left unmatched. CDR3 length equals 14 residues. CDR3 bases: TGTGCCAGCACCCGAACCCGGGGGGGGTACGAGCAGTACTTC. Amino acid sequence: CASTRTRGGYEQYF.

This clone was counted once. The genes are TRBV5-1 and TRBJ1-3; D not certain. From germline, CDR1 is SGHRS and CDR2 YFSETQ. The ends were cut back, 1 base at V and 3 bases at J, with 11 bases in the middle. The CDR3 length is 15 residues. CDR3 nucleotides: TGCGCCAGCAGCTTGCAGTCGGGATTTGGAAACACCATATATTTT. As protein: CASSLQSGFGNTIYF.

This rearrangement joins TRBV5-1 to TRBJ2-7; 10 bases are shared with TRBD2. With 3 bases clipped from V and 7 bases from J, the junction kept 10 bases outside the gene matches. The germline V gene encodes CDR1 SGHRS and CDR2 YFSETQ. The CDR3 has 15 amino acids. For the CDR3, the DNA is TGCGCCAGCAGCTCCGAGGAGGGACTAGCGCAAGAGCAGTACTTC. The encoded protein is CASSSEEGLAQEQYF.

CDR3 residues: CASSFSLDGELFF. The CDR3, as DNA: TGTGCCAGCAGTTTTAGCCTTGACGGGGAGCTGTTTTTT. The rearrangement links TRBV28 to TRBJ2-2; D gene uncertain. Trimming took 3 bases from V and 7 from J, leaving 9 bases between them. This CDR3 region has 13 residues. From germline, CDR1 is MDHEN and CDR2 SYDVKM.

The chain recombines TRBV2 with TRBJ2-5; the match to TRBD1 covers 11 bases. V gave up 6 bases and J gave up 4 bases; unmatched junction bases: 1. The CDR3 extends over 13 amino acids. Per the germline V gene, CDR1 is SNHLY and CDR2 is FYNNEI. The CDR3 sequence is CASSGTGGETQYF. DNA for the CDR3: TGTGCCAGCAGCGGGACAGGGGGAGAGACCCAGTACTTC. Drawing the rest from reference TRBV2 and TRBJ2-5, the complete variable domain is EPEVTQTPSHQVTQMGQEVILRCVPISNHLYFYWYRQILGQKVEFLVSFYNNEISEKSEIFDDQFSVERPDGSNFTLKIRSTKLEDSAMYFCASSGTGGETQYFGPGTRLLVL.

This clone was found a few times. The chain carries TRBV30 and TRBJ1-2, with 7 positions matching TRBD1. There are 13 residues in the CDR3. V gave up 2 bases and J gave up 5 bases; unmatched junction bases: 5. Germline CDR1 and CDR2: GTSNPN and SVGIG (reference sequence). The CDR3 nucleotides are TGTGCCTGGAGTAGGGACAGACCTTATGGCTACACCTTC. This sequence encodes CAWSRDRPYGYTF.

This chain uses TRBV6-4 with TRBJ2-3; 10 bases fit TRBD2. Trimming cost V 2 bases and J 4 bases; bases outside gene matches: 3. The germline gives CDR1 MRHNA, CDR2 SNTAGT. The CDR3 length is 15 residues. CDR3 DNA sequence: TGTGCCAGCAGTGACAGCGGGGGGGAGGCAGATACGCAGTATTTT. This codes for CASSDSGGEADTQYF.

The rearrangement uses TRBV5-1 and TRBJ2-5; 15 bases agree with TRBD2. The CDR3 length is 17 residues. Germline values: CDR1 SGHRS, CDR2 YFSETQ. Trimming cost V 4 bases and J 5 bases; bases outside gene matches: 9. CDR3 region: CASSPTGLAGGRETQYF. The CDR3 nucleotides read TGCGCCAGCAGCCCGACCGGACTAGCGGGGGGGAGGGAGACCCAGTACTTC.

The V gene is TRBV7-2, the J gene TRBJ1-1; 10 bases map to TRBD1. The CDR3 runs to 15 residues. J lost 6 bases, V lost 5 bases, and 9 bases had no gene match. Germline V gives CDR1 SGHTA, CDR2 FQGNSA. The CDR3 sequence is CASSPVRDRGPEAFF. The CDR3 DNA reads as TGTGCCAGCAGCCCCGTCCGGGACAGGGGCCCTGAAGCTTTCTTT.

The rearrangement uses TRBV27 and TRBJ2-1, with 7 nucleotides matching TRBD2. V trimming: 4 bases; J trimming: 2 bases; junction bases outside the gene matches: 8. Germline-derived CDR1 and CDR2 are MNHEY and SMNVEV (reference sequence). The CDR3 covers 16 residues. The CDR3 spells CASSSRGVQAYNEQFF. The CDR3 region has the DNA TGTGCCAGCAGTTCCCGGGGGGTCCAGGCCTACAATGAGCAGTTCTTC.

This clone was recorded once. This rearrangement joins TRBV23-1 to TRBJ1-2; D is unresolved. TRBV23-1 is annotated as an ORF whose role is uncertain. V dropped 3 bases and J dropped 4 bases, with 9 bases sitting between them. The CDR3 runs to 13 residues. The CDR3 coding sequence is TGCGCCAGCAGTCAGAGCGGGTCCTATGGCTACACCTTC. Translation gives CASSQSGSYGYTF.

The chain is built from TRBV2 and TRBJ2-7; 12 bases map to TRBD2. Germline V gene sequence: CDR1 SNHLY, CDR2 FYNNEI. V was pared by 2 bases and J by 6 bases, with 5 bases of the junction left unmatched. The CDR3 runs to 15 residues. CDR3 residues: CASSETLAGGREQYF. In DNA form, the CDR3 reads TGTGCCAGCAGTGAAACCCTAGCGGGGGGGCGCGAGCAGTACTTC.

This clone has only a few counts. The chain joins TRBV10-3 to TRBJ2-3; perhaps TRBD2 as D (6 bases). The V gene's germline CDR1 is ENHRY and CDR2 SYGVKD. Trimming took off 2 bases at V and 4 bases at J, with 16 bases between the two ends. This CDR3 has 16 residues. DNA of the CDR3: TGTGCCATCAGTGAGGGCGCGGCGGGGAAGGCAGATACGCAGTATTTT. It codes for CAISEGAAGKADTQYF.

V is TRBV5-4 and J is TRBJ2-4, with TRBD2 identical over 8 bases. The junction had 9 bases not matched to a gene; V was cut back by 4 bases and J by 0 bases. CDR3 length: 17 amino acids. The germline V gene has CDR1 SGHNT and CDR2 YYREEE (reference sequence). The CDR3 nucleotides read TGTGCCAGCAGCGAAAAGCGGGGGACCATAGCCAAAAACATTCAGTACTTC. Translated: CASSEKRGTIAKNIQYF.

The J gene is TRBJ2-7, the V gene TRBV2; 7 nucleotides agree with TRBD1. The CDR3 loop spans 15 amino acids. V lost 3 bases and J lost 2; bases outside the gene matches: 7. Per germline, CDR1 SNHLY and CDR2 FYNNEI. CDR3: CASSETGSVTYEQYF. In DNA, the CDR3 is TGTGCCAGCAGTGAGACAGGGTCGGTAACCTACGAGCAGTACTTC.

The rearrangement links TRBV6-5 to TRBJ1-4; D remains unclear. Germline CDR1 and CDR2: MNHEY and SVGAGI. The CDR3 totals 14 residues. V was cut by 4 bases and J by 0 bases, with 6 bases left in between. The CDR3 DNA is TGTGCCAGCAGTTGGGCCGCAACTAATGAAAAACTGTTTTTT. It yields the protein CASSWAATNEKLFF.

This chain joins TRBV6-5 and TRBJ2-7; 11 positions agree with TRBD2. Trimming cost V 4 bases and J 10 bases; bases outside gene matches: 6. The germline gives CDR1 MNHEY, CDR2 SVGAGI. There are 13 residues in the CDR3. CDR3 nucleotide sequence: TGTGCCAGCAGTTTAGCTAGCGGGGGGCCACAGTACTTC. Translation: CASSLASGGPQYF.

This chain joins TRBV5-1 and TRBJ2-7; a possible D gene is TRBD1 (6 bases). This CDR3 spans 15 amino acids. Germline CDR1 SGHRS, CDR2 YFSETQ. The germline V and J ends were trimmed by 0 bases and 0 bases, with 10 bases remaining between them. The CDR3 region has the DNA TGCGCCAGCAGCTTGGCACAGGGTATCTCCTACGAGCAGTACTTC. Translation gives CASSLAQGISYEQYF. Looking up the rest from reference TRBV5-1 and TRBJ2-7 gives the full variable domain: KAGVTQTPRYLIKTRGQQVTLSCSPISGHRSVSWYQQTPGQGLQFLFEYFSETQRNKGNFPGRFSGRQFSNSRSEMNVSTLELGDSALYLCASSLAQGISYEQYFGPGTRLTVT.

The table lists this clone with a count of one. The chain uses TRBV27 and TRBJ2-7; the D gene is possibly TRBD1 (5 bases). V lost 7 bases and J 5 bases, leaving 15 bases between the germline ends. The CDR3 spans 13 residues. Germline CDR1 is MNHEY and CDR2 is SMNVEV (reference sequence). For the CDR3, the DNA is TGTGCCAGCAACCCCGGAACAGGCCACGAGCAGTACTTC. It encodes CASNPGTGHEQYF.